The source of this T cell receptor beta chain is a study of T cell responses to AZD1222 COVID-19 vaccine. General observations from the study: Nearly half of the spike-specific TCRs reportedly recognize variant regions that carry no mutations. Only after the peak T cell response were repertoires sampled. Donors in the cohort were predominantly white British and more often female, and clonal diversity was possibly underestimated.

Concerning this clone itself: Its antigen is as yet unknown.

Second-dose groups at about 4 or about 12 weeks were pooled. The CDR3 contains 13 residues. V trimming: 7 bases; J trimming: 5 bases; junction bases outside the gene matches: 3. The V gene's germline CDR1 is ENHRY and CDR2 SYGVKD. Only in-frame clones appear in the TCRdb table, and some are missing; sequencing was by immunoSEQ multiplex PCR. The repertoire holds 65,000 to 100,000 clones, with under 95% as singletons. The rearrangement uses TRBV10-3 and TRBJ2-1; 9 nucleotides align to TRBD2. Material: peripheral blood, obtained 28 days after the second AZD1222 dose. The TCR was taken from an adult who received the AZD1222 COVID-19 vaccine. The CDR3 is CAITGLANNEQFF. CDR3 nucleotide sequence: TGTGCCATCACCGGACTAGCGAACAATGAGCAGTTCTTC.